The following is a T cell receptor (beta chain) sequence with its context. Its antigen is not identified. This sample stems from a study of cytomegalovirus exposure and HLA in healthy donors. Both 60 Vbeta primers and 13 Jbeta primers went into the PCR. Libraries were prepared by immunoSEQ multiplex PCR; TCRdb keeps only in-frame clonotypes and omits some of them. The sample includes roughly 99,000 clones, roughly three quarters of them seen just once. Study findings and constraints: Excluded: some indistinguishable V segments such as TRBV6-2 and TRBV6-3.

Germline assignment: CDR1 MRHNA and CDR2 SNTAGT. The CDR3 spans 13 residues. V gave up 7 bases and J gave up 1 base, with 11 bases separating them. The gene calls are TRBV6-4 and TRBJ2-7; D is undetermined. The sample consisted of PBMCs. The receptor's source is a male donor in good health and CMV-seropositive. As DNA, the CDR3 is TGTGCCAGCACACGGAGCCTTTCCTACGAGCAGTACTTC. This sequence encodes CASTRSLSYEQYF.